The 7 T cell receptor beta chains presented below share a single source sample, sequenced in a study of vaccination effects on CD4 cells after COVID-19. The repertoire was sequenced with immunoSEQ multiplex PCR; TCRdb's copy has only in-frame clones and lacks some. The sample holds tens of thousands of clones; approximately 71% are singletons and the top ten take more than 3.5%. After roughly 10 days in culture, the CD4+ T cells were isolated. Their specific antigens are unknown. This sample comprised CD4+ T cells from PBMCs cultured without peptide, obtained before COVID-19 vaccination. All receptors come from a human donor who received a COVID-19 vaccine.

This clone showed up just a few times. The gene calls are TRBV28 and TRBJ2-5; TRBD2 aligns across 8 bases. CDR1 and CDR2 (germline): MDHEN, SYDVKM. Trimming at V came to 2 bases and at J to 5 bases, leaving 4 bases not matched to a gene. The CDR3 contains 14 residues. CDR3 nucleotides: TGTGCCAGCAGTTTAAGCGGGGGCAGTGAGACCCAGTACTTC. Translated, it gives CASSLSGGSETQYF.

This chain uses TRBV30 with TRBJ1-1; D remains unclear. The germline V gene has CDR1 GTSNPN and CDR2 SVGIG (reference sequence). V lost 0 bases and J 5 bases, leaving 10 bases between the germline ends. The CDR3 is 13 residues long. CDR3 sequence reads: CAWSVNLRTEAFF. The CDR3 DNA reads TGTGCCTGGAGTGTCAATCTGCGGACTGAAGCTTTCTTT.

In this sample, this clone turned up a few times. This chain connects TRBV19 to TRBJ2-7; D call uncertain. Trimming took 10 bases from V and 5 from J, leaving 9 bases between them. The CDR3 totals 10 residues. Germline CDR1 reads LNHDA; CDR2 reads SQIVND (reference sequence). In DNA, the CDR3 is TGTGCCACCCGGAAAGACGAGCAGTACTTC. Encoded protein: CATRKDEQYF.

The chain combines TRBV6-5 with TRBJ1-5; D uncertain. This CDR3 has 13 residues. V shed 0 bases and J shed 4 bases, with 4 bases lying between them. CDR1 and CDR2 (germline): MNHEY, SVGAGI. The CDR3 sequence is CASSYSRNQPQHF. CDR3 DNA sequence: TGTGCCAGCAGTTACTCCAGGAATCAGCCCCAGCATTTT.

The chain employs TRBV5-1 and TRBJ2-5; 8 nucleotides line up with TRBD2. V lost 4 bases to trimming and J lost 3 bases; unmatched junction nucleotides: 8. The germline gives CDR1 SGHRS, CDR2 YFSETQ. The CDR3 extends over 15 amino acids. This CDR3 is CASSRGLVIEETQYF. In DNA, the CDR3 is TGCGCCAGCAGCCGGGGACTAGTAATCGAAGAGACCCAGTACTTC. The variable domain in full, completed from reference TRBV5-1 and TRBJ2-5, reads KAGVTQTPRYLIKTRGQQVTLSCSPISGHRSVSWYQQTPGQGLQFLFEYFSETQRNKGNFPGRFSGRQFSNSRSEMNVSTLELGDSALYLCASSRGLVIEETQYFGPGTRLLVL.

This chain connects TRBV5-1 to TRBJ2-7; the match to TRBD2 covers 10 bases. The CDR3 loop spans 16 amino acids. Germline CDR1 SGHRS, CDR2 YFSETQ. Losses at the gene ends were 3 bases for V and 4 bases for J; bases not matched to a gene: 10. CDR3 protein: CASSSVVLAGEYEQYF. The CDR3 DNA is TGCGCCAGCAGCTCCGTTGTGCTAGCGGGGGAATACGAGCAGTACTTC.

V usage is TRBV6-1 and J usage is TRBJ2-1; 8 nucleotides line up with TRBD2. Germline loops: CDR1 MNHNS, CDR2 SASEGT. The CDR3 totals 16 residues. Germline trimming cut 4 bases from V and 7 bases from J; bases unmatched to any gene: 12. This CDR3 reads CASSVRLGRVENEQFF. In nucleotides, the CDR3 is TGTGCCAGCAGTGTCCGGCTCGGGAGGGTGGAGAATGAGCAGTTCTTC.